This passage covers 9 T cell receptor beta chains from one sample sequenced in a study of cytomegalovirus exposure and HLA in healthy donors. This PCR relied on a set of 60 Vbeta primers and 13 Jbeta primers. Profiled with immunoSEQ multiplex PCR; TCRdb holds only in-frame clones, not every one. The sample carries about 130,000 clones, less than 85% recorded once. Sequenced input: PBMCs. Receptors originate from a man aged 35 to 55 in good health and CMV-seronegative.

This clone was counted a single time. This chain joins TRBV27 and TRBJ1-2, with 7 bases aligning to TRBD1. This CDR3 region has 15 residues. The V gene end was trimmed by 4 bases and the J gene end by 5 bases; junction bases not matched to a gene: 10. Per the germline V gene, CDR1 is MNHEY and CDR2 is SMNVEV (reference sequence). DNA for the CDR3: TGTGCCAGCAGTTCCTGGGACAGCCTAGGGTATGGCTACACCTTC. Protein: CASSSWDSLGYGYTF.

The rearrangement links TRBV6-5 to TRBJ2-7, with a tentative D call TRBD2 (6 bases). The CDR3 length is 14 residues. In germline, CDR1 is MNHEY, CDR2 SVGAGI. V lost 5 bases and J 6 bases, leaving 17 bases between the germline ends. This chain's CDR3 is CASSLDIAEGEQYF. CDR3 nucleotide sequence: TGTGCCAGCAGTCTCGACATAGCGGAGGGCGAGCAGTACTTC.

The chain has TRBV7-9 and TRBJ1-4; D is unclear. Germline assignment: CDR1 SEHNR and CDR2 FQNEAQ (reference sequence). The CDR3 runs 13 residues. Trimming pared 4 bases from V and 8 bases from J, leaving 11 bases between. CDR3 sequence (DNA): TGTGCCAGCAGCTCGTCAGTGAACGAAAAACTGTTTTTT. Translated: CASSSSVNEKLFF.

V usage is TRBV6-1 and J usage is TRBJ1-4, with D tentatively TRBD1 (5 bases). V dropped 4 bases and J dropped 8 bases, with 11 bases sitting between them. The CDR3 is 13 amino acids. Germline V gene data show CDR1 as MNHNS and CDR2 as SASEGT. This CDR3 reads CASSADMREKLFF. The CDR3 coding sequence is TGTGCCAGCAGTGCGGACATGAGGGAAAAACTGTTTTTT.

The gene calls are TRBV5-1 and TRBJ2-1; the match to TRBD1 covers 9 bases. This CDR3 contains 17 residues. Germline CDR1 and CDR2: SGHRS and YFSETQ. J gave up 0 bases and V 4 bases, and 8 bases lay outside the gene matches. The CDR3 loop reads CASSPTPTGGSYNEQFF. The CDR3 nucleotides are TGCGCCAGCAGCCCCACCCCGACAGGGGGCTCCTACAATGAGCAGTTCTTC.

The V gene is TRBV5-6, the J gene TRBJ2-5; TRBD2 matches at 10 bases. The CDR3 spans 17 residues. Germline V lookup: CDR1 SGHDT, CDR2 YYEEEE. The V and J ends lost 2 bases and 5 bases, in that order; junction bases with no gene match: 12. The CDR3 protein is CASSFSKRGGLWETQYF. The CDR3 DNA sequence: TGTGCCAGCAGCTTTAGTAAGCGGGGGGGCCTTTGGGAGACCCAGTACTTC.

V and J are TRBV10-3 and TRBJ2-1; 9 bases map to TRBD1. The CDR3 totals 15 residues. Germline assignment: CDR1 ENHRY and CDR2 SYGVKD. The V gene end was trimmed by 0 bases and the J gene end by 8 bases; junction bases not matched to a gene: 5. The CDR3 region is CAISESGDRAYEQFF. The CDR3 DNA reads TGTGCCATCAGTGAGTCGGGGGACAGGGCCTATGAGCAGTTCTTC.

On this clone itself: Different DNA sequences within this sample yield the same CDR3. This chain joins TRBV2 and TRBJ1-1, with 8 bases fitting TRBD1. The CDR3 consists of 14 residues. The junction had 4 bases not matched to a gene; V was cut back by 6 bases and J by 1 base. From germline, CDR1 is SNHLY and CDR2 FYNNEI. The CDR3 bases are TGTGCCAGCAGCGGACAGGGAGCGAACACTGAAGCTTTCTTT. It yields the protein CASSGQGANTEAFF.

This clone was counted a few times. It is likely a read error, because the conserved phenylalanine at the end of the CDR3 is missing. The rearrangement uses TRBV2 and TRBJ2-3; TRBD1 agrees at 9 bases. V was clipped by 8 bases and J by 4 bases; unmatched bases: 7. The CDR3 runs to 14 residues. Germline loops: CDR1 SNHLY, CDR2 FYNNEI. This chain's CDR3 is CASAPGQGPDTQYV. CDR3 coding DNA: TGTGCCAGCGCTCCGGGACAGGGACCAGATACGCAGTATGTT.